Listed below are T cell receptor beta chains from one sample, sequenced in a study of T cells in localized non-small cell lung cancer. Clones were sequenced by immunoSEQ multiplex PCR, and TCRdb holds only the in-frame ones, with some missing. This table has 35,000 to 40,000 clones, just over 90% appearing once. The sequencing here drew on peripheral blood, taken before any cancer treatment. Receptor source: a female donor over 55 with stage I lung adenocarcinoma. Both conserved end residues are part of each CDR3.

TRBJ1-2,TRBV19,CASSPAPNYGYTF
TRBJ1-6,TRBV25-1,CASSTSGAGVNSPLHF
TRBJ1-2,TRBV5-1,CASSFNAGTDYGYTF
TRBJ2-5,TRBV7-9,CASNSRGASGRYLGETQYF
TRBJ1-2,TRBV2,CASSTGGENYGYTF
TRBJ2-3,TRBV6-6,CASSYRGQGIRNTQYF
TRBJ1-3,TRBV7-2,CASSLPPKGDTIYF
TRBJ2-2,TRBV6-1,CASISQGWNTGELFF
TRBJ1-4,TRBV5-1,CASSLFDTNEKLFF
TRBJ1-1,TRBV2,CATLANTEAFF
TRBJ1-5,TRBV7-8,CASSLGDRDQPQHF
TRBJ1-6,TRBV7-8,CASSLAADSYNSPLHF
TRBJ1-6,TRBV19,CASRWGEVFGSPLHF
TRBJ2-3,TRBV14,CASSQDRGSWGRVTQYF
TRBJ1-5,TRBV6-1,CASSDPTGGYQPQHF